A selection of T cell receptor beta chains follows, all from one sample in a study of CD8 T cells in ankylosing spondylitis. One entry per CDR3 protein, called by TCRdb with MiXCR from the 5' RACE reads. The sample lists hundreds of thousands of distinct CDR3 sequences, 10% occurring once. Sequenced material: blood, either unsorted or a sorted T cell fraction (not recorded which). The receptors were sampled from a male donor with ankylosing spondylitis or in good health (not recorded which). Both conserved end residues are trimmed from each CDR3. Fields, in order: V gene, CDR3 protein.

>TRBV7-8
ASSLGSGQETQY
>TRBV5-1
ASSAQARPDEKLF
>TRBV20-1
SARKGQGALGGNQPQH
>TRBV20-1
SASTGLAWNEQF
>TRBV12-3/TRBV12-4
ASSLRASGVGDTQY
>TRBV7-2
ASSLGASGGETQY
>TRBV27
ASSQLQVTDTQY
>TRBV18
ASSPSVSSYEQY
>TRBV7-9
ASSLVGSPKETQY
>TRBV12-3/TRBV12-4
ASSPGGYEQY
>TRBV3-1
ASSQISRIGYT
>TRBV20-1
SAQSGGAGNEQF
>TRBV30
ACPSGVMNTEAF
>TRBV5-5
ASSLTTVTNTEAF
>TRBV7-9
ASSLRRGDTDTQY
>TRBV20-1
SARSLGLSNQPQH
>TRBV25-1
ASSEQGVTDTQY
>TRBV7-2
ASSRTSGGDYEQY
>TRBV15
ATSRPGTGNNEQF
>TRBV12-3/TRBV12-4
ASSLGAGPYNEQF
>TRBV2
ASSPTGLSSEQY
>TRBV12-3/TRBV12-4
ATTGGAQNQPQH
>TRBV10-3
AISESLEISPTYGYT
>TRBV15
ATSRAASQGNEQY
>TRBV6-1
ASIIPGRGF
>TRBV10-3
AISETGGGNEQF
>TRBV18
ASSPTRQSNQPQH
>TRBV12-3/TRBV12-4
ASSVMEIYNEQF
>TRBV13
ASSSGVLGWETQY
>TRBV20-1
SASLLLGSTDTQY
>TRBV20-1
SARGQGTTYEQY
>TRBV6-1
ASSKGQGSLYQETQY
>TRBV9
ASSVDGASGSDTQY
>TRBV7-3
ASSSNPGGTFTEAF
>TRBV12-3/TRBV12-4
ASSDISGGFQYEQY
>TRBV20-1
SARDLSSAFGDTQY
>TRBV20-1
SAGAGAPQETQY
>TRBV5-1
ASRLETDNSPLH
>TRBV5-1
ASSLPTDTQY
>TRBV5-1
ASSLEVPGLVELSTDTQY
>TRBV20-1
SASWLGPGGNQPQH
>TRBV5-1
ASSFAGTAPYEQY
>TRBV9
ASSGSSGANVLT